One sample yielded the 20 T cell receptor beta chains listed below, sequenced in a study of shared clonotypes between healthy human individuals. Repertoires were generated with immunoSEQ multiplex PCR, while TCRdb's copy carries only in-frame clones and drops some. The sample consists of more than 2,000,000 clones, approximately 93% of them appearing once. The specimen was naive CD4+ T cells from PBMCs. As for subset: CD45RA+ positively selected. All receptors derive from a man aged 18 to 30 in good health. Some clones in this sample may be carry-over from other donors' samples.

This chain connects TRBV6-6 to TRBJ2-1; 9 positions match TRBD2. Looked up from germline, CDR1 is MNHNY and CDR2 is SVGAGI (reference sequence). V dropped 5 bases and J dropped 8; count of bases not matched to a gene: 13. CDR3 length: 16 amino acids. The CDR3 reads CASSPGWGIAGDEQFF. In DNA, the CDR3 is TGTGCCAGCAGTCCTGGGTGGGGAATAGCGGGAGATGAGCAGTTCTTC.

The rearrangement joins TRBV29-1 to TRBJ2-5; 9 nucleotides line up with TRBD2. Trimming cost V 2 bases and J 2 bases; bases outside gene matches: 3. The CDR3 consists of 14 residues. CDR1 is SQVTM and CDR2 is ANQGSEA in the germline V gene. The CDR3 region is CSVESLAGQETQYF. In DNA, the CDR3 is TGCAGCGTTGAATCGCTAGCGGGACAAGAGACCCAGTACTTC.

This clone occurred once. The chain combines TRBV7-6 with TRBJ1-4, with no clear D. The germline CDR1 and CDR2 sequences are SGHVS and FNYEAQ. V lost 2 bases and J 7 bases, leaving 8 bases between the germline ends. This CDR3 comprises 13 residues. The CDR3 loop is CASSLRAAEKLFF. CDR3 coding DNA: TGTGCCAGCAGCTTAAGGGCAGCTGAAAAACTGTTTTTT. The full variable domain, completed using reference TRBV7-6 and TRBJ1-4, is GAGVSQSPRYKVTKRGQDVALRCDPISGHVSLYWYRQALGQGPEFLTYFNYEAQQDKSGLPNDRFSAERPEGSISTLTIQRTEQRDSAMYRCASSLRAAEKLFFGSGTQLSVL.

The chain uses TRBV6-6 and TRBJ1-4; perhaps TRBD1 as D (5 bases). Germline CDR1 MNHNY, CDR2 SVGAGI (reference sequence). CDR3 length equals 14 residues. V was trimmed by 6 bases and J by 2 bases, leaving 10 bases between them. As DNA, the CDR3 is TGTGCCAGCAGGCACAGGAGGACTAATGAAAAACTGTTTTTT. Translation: CASRHRRTNEKLFF.

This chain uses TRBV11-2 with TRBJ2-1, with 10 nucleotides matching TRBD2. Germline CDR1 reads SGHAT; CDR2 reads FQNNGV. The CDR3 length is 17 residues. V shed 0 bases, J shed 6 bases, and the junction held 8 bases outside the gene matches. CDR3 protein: CASSLDLGLAGVNEQFF. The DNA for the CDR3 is TGTGCCAGCAGCTTAGATCTGGGGCTAGCGGGAGTCAATGAGCAGTTCTTC. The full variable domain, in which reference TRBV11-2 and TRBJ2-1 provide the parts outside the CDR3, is EAGVAQSPRYKIIEKRQSVAFWCNPISGHATLYWYQQILGQGPKLLIQFQNNGVVDDSQLPKDRFSAERLKGVDSTLKIQPAKLEDSAVYLCASSLDLGLAGVNEQFFGPGTRLTVL.

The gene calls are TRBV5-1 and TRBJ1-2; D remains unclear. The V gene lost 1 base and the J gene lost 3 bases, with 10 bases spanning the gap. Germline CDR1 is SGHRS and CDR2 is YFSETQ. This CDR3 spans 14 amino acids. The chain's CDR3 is CASSLPGSYYGYTF. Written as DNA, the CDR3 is TGCGCCAGCAGCTTGCCGGGGAGCTACTATGGCTACACCTTC.

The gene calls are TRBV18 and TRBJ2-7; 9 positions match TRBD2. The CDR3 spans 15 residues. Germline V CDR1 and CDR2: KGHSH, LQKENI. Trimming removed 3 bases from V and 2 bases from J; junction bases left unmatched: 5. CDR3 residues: CASSPDLAGAYEQYF. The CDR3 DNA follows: TGTGCCAGCTCACCGGACTTAGCGGGAGCCTACGAGCAGTACTTC.

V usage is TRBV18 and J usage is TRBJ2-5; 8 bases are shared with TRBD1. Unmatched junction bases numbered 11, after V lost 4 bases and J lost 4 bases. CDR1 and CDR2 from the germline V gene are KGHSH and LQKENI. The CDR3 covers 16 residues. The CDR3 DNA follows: TGTGCCAGCTCACGTTCTTCAGGGGGCGCGGGAGAGACCCAGTACTTC. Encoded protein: CASSRSSGGAGETQYF.

The CDR3 loop reads CASSPYDRTVYPGELFF. DNA of the CDR3: TGTGCCAGCTCACCATATGATAGGACCGTTTACCCCGGGGAGCTGTTTTTT. The rearrangement uses TRBV18 and TRBJ2-2, with D uncertain. Germline V CDR1 and CDR2: KGHSH, LQKENI. The CDR3 has 17 amino acids. V was pared by 2 bases and J by 6 bases, with 19 bases between.

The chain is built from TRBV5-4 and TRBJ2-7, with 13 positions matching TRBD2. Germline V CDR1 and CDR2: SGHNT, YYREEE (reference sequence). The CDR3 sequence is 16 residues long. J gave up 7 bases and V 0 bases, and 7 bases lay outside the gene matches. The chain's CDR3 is CASSLGGTSGKTEQYF. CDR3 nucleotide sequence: TGTGCCAGCAGCTTGGGGGGGACTAGCGGGAAAACGGAGCAGTACTTC.

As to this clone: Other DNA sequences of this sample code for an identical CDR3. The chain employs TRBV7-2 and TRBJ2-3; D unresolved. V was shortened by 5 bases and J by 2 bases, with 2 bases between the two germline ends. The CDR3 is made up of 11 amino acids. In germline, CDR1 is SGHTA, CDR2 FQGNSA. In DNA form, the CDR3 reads TGTGCCAGCAGCCTCACAGATACGCAGTATTTT. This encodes CASSLTDTQYF.

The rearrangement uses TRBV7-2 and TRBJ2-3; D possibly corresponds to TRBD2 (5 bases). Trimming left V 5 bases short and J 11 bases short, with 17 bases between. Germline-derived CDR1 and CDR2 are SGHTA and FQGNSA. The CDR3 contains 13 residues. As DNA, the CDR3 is TGTGCCAGCAGCCCCGAGCGACTTCGGGGGCAGTATTTT. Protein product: CASSPERLRGQYF. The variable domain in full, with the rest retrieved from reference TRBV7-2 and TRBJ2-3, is GAGVSQSPSNKVTEKGKDVELRCDPISGHTALYWYRQSLGQGLEFLIYFQGNSAPDKSGLPSDRFSAERTGGSVSTLTIQRTQQEDSAVYLCASSPERLRGQYFGPGTRLTVL.

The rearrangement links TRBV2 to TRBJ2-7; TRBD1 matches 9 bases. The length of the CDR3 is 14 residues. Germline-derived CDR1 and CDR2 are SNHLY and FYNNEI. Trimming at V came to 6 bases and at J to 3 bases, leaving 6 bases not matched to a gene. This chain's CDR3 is CASREDRGRYEQYF. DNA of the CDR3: TGTGCCAGCAGGGAGGACAGGGGCCGCTACGAGCAGTACTTC. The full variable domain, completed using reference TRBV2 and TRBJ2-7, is EPEVTQTPSHQVTQMGQEVILRCVPISNHLYFYWYRQILGQKVEFLVSFYNNEISEKSEIFDDQFSVERPDGSNFTLKIRSTKLEDSAMYFCASREDRGRYEQYFGPGTRLTVT.

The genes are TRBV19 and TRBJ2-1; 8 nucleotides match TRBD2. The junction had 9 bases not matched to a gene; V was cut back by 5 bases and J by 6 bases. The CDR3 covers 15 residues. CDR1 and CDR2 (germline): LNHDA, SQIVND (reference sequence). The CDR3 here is CASSPLAGYPNEQFF. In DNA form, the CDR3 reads TGTGCCAGTAGTCCTCTAGCGGGTTACCCCAATGAGCAGTTCTTC.

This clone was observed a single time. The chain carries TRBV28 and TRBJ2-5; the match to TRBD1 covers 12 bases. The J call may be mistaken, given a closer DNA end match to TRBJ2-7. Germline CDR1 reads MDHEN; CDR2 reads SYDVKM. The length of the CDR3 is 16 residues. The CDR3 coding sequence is TGTGCCAGTAGTGAGCCGGGACAGGGGGCCGTGCACGAGCAGTACTTC. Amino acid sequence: CASSEPGQGAVHEQYF.

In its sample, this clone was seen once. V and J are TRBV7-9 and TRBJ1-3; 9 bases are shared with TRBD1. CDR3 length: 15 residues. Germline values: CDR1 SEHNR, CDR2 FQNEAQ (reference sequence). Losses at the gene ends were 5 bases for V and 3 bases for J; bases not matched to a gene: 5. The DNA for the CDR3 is TGTGCCAGCAGCCCCGGGGGACAGGGTGGAAACACCATATATTTT. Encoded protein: CASSPGGQGGNTIYF.

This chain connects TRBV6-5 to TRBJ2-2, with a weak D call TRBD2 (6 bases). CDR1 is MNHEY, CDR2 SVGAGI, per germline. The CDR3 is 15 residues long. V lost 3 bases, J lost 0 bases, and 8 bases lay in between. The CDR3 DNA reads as TGTGCCAGCAGTTATCTAGCGCCGAACACCGGGGAGCTGTTTTTT. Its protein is CASSYLAPNTGELFF.

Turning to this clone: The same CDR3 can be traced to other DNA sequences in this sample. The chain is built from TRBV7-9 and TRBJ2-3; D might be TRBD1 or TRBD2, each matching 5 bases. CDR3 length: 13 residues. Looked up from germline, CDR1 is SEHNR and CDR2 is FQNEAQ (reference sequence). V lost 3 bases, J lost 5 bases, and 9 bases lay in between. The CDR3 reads CASSLGPIDTQYF. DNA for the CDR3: TGTGCCAGCAGCTTGGGACCGATAGATACGCAGTATTTT.

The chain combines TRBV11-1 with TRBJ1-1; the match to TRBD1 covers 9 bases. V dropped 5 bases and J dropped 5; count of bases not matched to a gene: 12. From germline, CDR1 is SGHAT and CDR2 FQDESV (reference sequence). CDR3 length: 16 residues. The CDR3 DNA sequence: TGTGCCAGCAGCGGCCGGGACAGGGATAGAGGGACTGAAGCTTTCTTT. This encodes CASSGRDRDRGTEAFF.

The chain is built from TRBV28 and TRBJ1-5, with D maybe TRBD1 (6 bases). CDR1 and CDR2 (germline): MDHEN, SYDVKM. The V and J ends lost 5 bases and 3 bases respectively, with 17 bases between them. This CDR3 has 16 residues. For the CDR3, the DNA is TGTGCCAGCAGTCCCCGGGGAAGGGGGTTCAATCAGCCCCAGCATTTT. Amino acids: CASSPRGRGFNQPQHF. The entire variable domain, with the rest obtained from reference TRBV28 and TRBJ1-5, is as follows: DVKVTQSSRYLVKRTGEKVFLECVQDMDHENMFWYRQDPGLGLRLIYFSYDVKMKEKGDIPEGYSVSREKKERFSLILESASTNQTSMYLCASSPRGRGFNQPQHFGDGTRLSIL.